The rows below give T cell receptor beta chains drawn from one sample of a study of cytomegalovirus exposure and HLA in healthy donors. Sequencing used immunoSEQ multiplex PCR; TCRdb keeps in-frame clones, though not all of them. The sample lists some 200,000 clones; over 70% were seen once. Sequenced: PBMCs. These receptors came from a boy between 2 and 15 years old in good health and CMV-seronegative. Both conserved end residues are part of each CDR3. D genes are given only for firm matches. Clone size is stated in some rows and not others, as once, few, many or a class when expanded.

j_call v_call clone_size d_call cdr3_aa cdr3_nt
TRBJ2-7 TRBV5-4 . TRBD2 CASSLSSGAGAYEQYF TGTGCCAGCAGCTTATCTAGCGGGGCCGGAGCCTACGAGCAGTACTTC
TRBJ1-1 TRBV6-1 few . CASSERAFF TGTGCCAGCAGTGAGCGAGCTTTCTTT
TRBJ1-1 TRBV7-2 once . CASKIQVNTEAFF TGTGCCAGCAAAATACAGGTGAACACTGAAGCTTTCTTT
TRBJ2-7 TRBV30 . TRBD1 CAWSVEGQGAREQYF TGTGCCTGGAGTGTAGAAGGCCAGGGGGCGAGAGAGCAGTACTTC
TRBJ1-4 TRBV5-1 . . CASSLTRVGEKLFF TGCGCCAGCAGCTTGACGCGGGTGGGAGAAAAACTGTTTTTT
TRBJ1-1 TRBV6-5 few TRBD1 CASSRGQLNTEAFF TGTGCCAGCAGCCGGGGACAGTTGAACACTGAAGCTTTCTTT
TRBJ1-2 TRBV7-2 . . CASSSHRDNYGYTF TGTGCCAGCAGCTCCCACAGGGATAACTATGGCTACACCTTC
TRBJ2-7 TRBV10-1 few TRBD1 CASSESEGRGPDEQYF TGCGCCAGCAGTGAGTCTGAGGGCAGGGGGCCGGACGAGCAGTACTTC
TRBJ2-3 TRBV6-1 few TRBD2 CASSELAGDKDTQYF TGTGCCAGCAGTGAGCTAGCGGGAGATAAGGATACGCAGTATTTT
TRBJ2-3 TRBV9 . . CASSVVGSSSDTQYF TGTGCCAGCAGCGTAGTCGGGAGCTCATCAGATACGCAGTATTTT
TRBJ1-1 TRBV15 . . CATSRDLLTGGSGTEAFF TGTGCCACCAGCAGAGATCTATTGACGGGGGGATCGGGCACTGAAGCTTTCTTT
TRBJ2-1 TRBV2 . TRBD2 CATRGGGVYNEQFF TGTGCCACCCGCGGGGGGGGTGTCTACAATGAGCAGTTCTTC
TRBJ2-2 TRBV5-1 . . CASSLGQGGELFF TGCGCCAGCAGCTTGGGGCAGGGCGGGGAGCTGTTTTTT
TRBJ1-2 TRBV6-5 . TRBD1 CASSHGTGRGYTF TGTGCCAGCAGCCACGGGACAGGGAGAGGCTACACCTTC
TRBJ2-3 TRBV7-2 . TRBD2 CASSLDLGLADTQYF TGTGCCAGCAGCTTAGATCTAGGACTAGCGGATACGCAGTATTTT
TRBJ2-3 TRBV6-4 . . CASSDVGGSTDTQYF TGTGCCAGCAGTGACGTCGGCGGATCCACAGATACGCAGTATTTT
TRBJ2-1 TRBV6-5 few . CASSYHHLGFNEQFF TGTGCCAGCAGTTATCACCACCTAGGCTTCAATGAGCAGTTCTTC
TRBJ2-7 TRBV6-1 . TRBD1 CASKHPGTGYEQYF TGTGCCAGCAAACACCCCGGGACAGGCTACGAGCAGTACTTC
TRBJ1-5 TRBV10-3 once . CAISESLGGNQPQHF TGTGCCATCAGTGAGTCCTTGGGGGGAAATCAGCCCCAGCATTTT
TRBJ2-2 TRBV5-4 . TRBD1 CASSSGTDTGELFF TGTGCCAGCAGCTCGGGGACAGACACCGGGGAGCTGTTTTTT
TRBJ1-1 TRBV9 . TRBD1 CASSAGTGVTEAFF TGTGCCAGCAGTGCTGGGACAGGGGTTACTGAAGCTTTCTTT
TRBJ1-1 TRBV2 . TRBD1 CASRLNGQGGQMNTEAFF TGTGCCAGCAGGCTAAATGGACAGGGAGGTCAGATGAACACTGAAGCTTTCTTT
TRBJ2-7 TRBV2 . TRBD2 CASRGLAGGGEQYF TGTGCCAGCAGGGGACTAGCGGGAGGTGGCGAGCAGTACTTC
TRBJ2-1 TRBV29-1 . . CSDIRDFSYNEQFF TGCAGCGACATAAGGGACTTCTCCTACAATGAGCAGTTCTTC
TRBJ1-5 TRBV7-9 . . CASSLSGDSNQPQHF TGTGCCAGCAGCTTAAGTGGCGACTCCAATCAGCCCCAGCATTTT
TRBJ2-1 TRBV4-2 . TRBD2 CASSLGSGGAYNEQFF TGTGCCAGCAGCCTCGGAAGCGGGGGGGCCTACAATGAGCAGTTCTTC
TRBJ2-1 TRBV5-8 . . CASSLRATTYNEQFF TGTGCCAGCAGCTTGCGTGCGACTACCTACAATGAGCAGTTCTTC
TRBJ2-2 TRBV11-2 . TRBD1 CASSLDFRDREYTGELFF TGTGCCAGCAGCTTAGATTTTAGGGACAGGGAGTACACCGGGGAGCTGTTTTTT
TRBJ2-7 TRBV27 once TRBD2 CASSGWGGGLAGGGYEQYF TGTGCCAGCAGTGGATGGGGAGGCGGACTAGCGGGAGGAGGATACGAGCAGTACTTC
TRBJ2-2 TRBV19 . . CASSIVASNTGELFF TGTGCCAGTAGTATAGTGGCTAGCAACACCGGGGAGCTGTTTTTT
TRBJ2-3 TRBV5-6 once TRBD2 CASSFGTSGSGDTQYF TGTGCCAGCAGCTTCGGGACTAGCGGGAGCGGGGATACGCAGTATTTT
TRBJ1-3 TRBV7-5 . . CARSFENAGNTIYF TGTGCCAGAAGCTTTGAGAATGCTGGAAACACCATATATTTT
TRBJ2-2 TRBV19 . . CASRWKTGEEAGELFF TGTGCCAGCCGATGGAAAACAGGGGAGGAAGCCGGGGAGCTGTTTTTT
TRBJ2-7 TRBV28 . . CASSLEGALDEQYF TGTGCCAGCAGTTTGGAGGGGGCACTCGACGAGCAGTACTTC
TRBJ1-3 TRBV10-3 . . CAISESRGNTIYF TGTGCCATCAGTGAGTCCCGGGGAAACACCATATATTTT
TRBJ1-1 TRBV29-1 . TRBD1 CSGRGAALNTEAFF TGCAGCGGCAGGGGGGCAGCTCTGAACACTGAAGCTTTCTTT
TRBJ2-5 TRBV7-9 . . CASSSSGWSQETQYF TGTGCCAGCAGCTCCTCGGGTTGGAGTCAAGAGACCCAGTACTTC
TRBJ1-2 TRBV5-1 . . CASSLDRTFDYGYTF TGCGCCAGCAGCTTGGACAGGACCTTCGACTATGGCTACACCTTC
TRBJ2-5 TRBV27 . TRBD1 CASNPRGGQGGIRHF TGTGCCAGCAATCCAAGGGGGGGACAGGGTGGGATTCGGCACTTC
TRBJ2-7 TRBV5-1 . . CASSLGQGPREQYF TGCGCCAGCAGCTTGGGGCAGGGGCCCCGAGAGCAGTACTTC
TRBJ1-2 TRBV6-5 . TRBD1 CASSSSGETGGGYTF TGTGCCAGCAGCTCATCGGGGGAAACAGGGGGCGGCTACACCTTC
TRBJ2-5 TRBV9 . . CASSRLDRQETQYF TGTGCCAGCAGCCGACTCGACCGGCAAGAGACCCAGTACTTC
TRBJ2-2 TRBV7-9 . . CASSIGAGVTGELFF TGTGCCAGCAGCATAGGGGCCGGGGTTACCGGGGAGCTGTTTTTT
TRBJ2-4 TRBV11-2 . TRBD2 CASSLDLGGDKNIQYF TGTGCCAGCAGCTTAGACCTCGGGGGGGACAAAAACATTCAGTACTTC
TRBJ2-5 TRBV25-1 . TRBD1 CASSDRQGVEGTQYF TGTGCCAGCAGTGATCGACAGGGGGTCGAGGGGACCCAGTACTTC
TRBJ1-2 TRBV28 . TRBD1 CASSLGGQGIHGYTF TGTGCCAGCAGTTTAGGGGGACAGGGGATTCATGGCTACACCTTC
TRBJ1-1 TRBV7-2 . TRBD1 CASSQRQGVGTEAFF TGTGCCAGCAGCCAGAGACAGGGAGTGGGCACTGAAGCTTTCTTT
TRBJ2-5 TRBV5-1 . TRBD2 CASSPQSTGTSGRWETQYF TGCGCCAGCAGCCCGCAATCCACCGGGACTAGCGGGAGATGGGAGACCCAGTACTTC
TRBJ1-4 TRBV11-2 . TRBD1 CASSRQGLVNEKLFF TGTGCCAGCAGTAGACAGGGCTTGGTTAATGAAAAACTGTTTTTT
TRBJ2-2 TRBV7-8 . . CASTPRGGELFF TGTGCCAGCACCCCAAGGGGCGGGGAGCTGTTTTTT
TRBJ1-1 TRBV30 . . CALTQGQMNTEAFF TGTGCCTTAACCCAGGGGCAAATGAACACTGAAGCTTTCTTT
TRBJ2-3 TRBV4-2 . TRBD2 CASSRSSGTDTQYF TGTGCCAGCAGCCGGTCTAGCGGGACGGATACGCAGTATTTT
TRBJ2-1 TRBV6-5 . TRBD2 CASRVTGRARGEQFF TGTGCCAGCAGGGTGACCGGGAGGGCACGGGGTGAGCAGTTCTTC
TRBJ2-3 TRBV5-1 . TRBD1 CASSLPGQGRTDTQYF TGCGCCAGCAGCTTGCCCGGACAGGGGCGCACAGATACGCAGTATTTT
TRBJ2-1 TRBV7-8 . . CASSNRDNPDEQFF TGTGCCAGCAGTAACCGGGACAATCCAGACGAGCAGTTCTTC